The T cell receptor beta chain described here comes from a study of T cells expressing NK-cell markers. The TCR beta cDNA came from 5'RACE template switching with UMIs. TCRdb re-called the 5' RACE reads; one entry per CDR3 protein, DNA not given. Recorded for this sample: roughly 23,000 distinct CDR3 sequences. Sequencing used blood T cells: a sorted CD56 or NKG2C T cell subset, CD4+ or CD8+ T cells, or bulk PBMC T cells (not recorded which). The TCR was taken from a man aged 18 to 70 in good health.

The CDR3 here is CSVGNGLAAPKSIQYF. The rearrangement uses TRBV29-1 and TRBJ2-4; TCRdb returns TRBD2, unconfirmable since there is no DNA. Germline-derived CDR1 and CDR2 are SQVTM and ANQGSEA. This CDR3 is 16 amino acids long.